The TCR beta chain described here comes from a study of cytomegalovirus exposure and HLA in healthy donors. At the level of the study: In a later analysis, it was reported that the approximately 120 validation repertoires had been produced on the same platform as the roughly 700 repertoires belonging to the first cohort. Study results and limitations: First-cohort TCR clusters tended to co-occur in the roughly 130 validation repertoires, a later analysis found. Altogether, 150 or so TCR beta chains were recorded as cytomegalovirus-associated. In vitro experiments confirmed that three CMV-associated chains were specific for CMV antigens.

The repertoire was sequenced with immunoSEQ multiplex PCR; TCRdb's copy has only in-frame clones and lacks some. The sample yields fewer than 200,000 clones, about 80% seen once. This clone appeared a single time. Its specificity is not known. The CDR3 is 15 amino acids. Germline V gives CDR1 SGHNT, CDR2 YENEEA. V shed 5 bases and J 2 bases; nucleotides not matched to a gene: 4. Sequencing used PBMCs. The gene calls are TRBV11-3 and TRBJ2-1; 9 bases align to TRBD1. The TCR comes from a woman aged 18-29 years in good health and CMV-seropositive. The CDR3, as DNA: TGTGCCAGCAGCCCAGGACAGGGGCCCTACAATGAGCAGTTCTTC. Amino acids: CASSPGQGPYNEQFF. The full variable domain, completed using reference TRBV11-3 and TRBJ2-1, is EAGVVQSPRYKIIEKKQPVAFWCNPISGHNTLYWYLQNLGQGPELLIRYENEEAVDDSQLPKDRFSAERLKGVDSTLKIQPAELGDSAVYLCASSPGQGPYNEQFFGPGTRLTVL.